This is a list of T cell receptor beta chains from one sample in a study of T cells after yellow fever vaccination. One entry per CDR3 protein, called by TCRdb with MiXCR from the 5' RACE reads. The repertoire holds 120,000 to 150,000 distinct CDR3 sequences, with more than 6% as singletons. The sequences come from CD4+ T cells sorted from PBMCs, collected 5 days after the yellow fever booster vaccination. These TCRs come from a man aged 30 to 45 who received the YFV17D yellow fever vaccine. The CDR3 runs from the conserved cysteine through the conserved F or W. A D gene is named only where the DNA matches it firmly. Rows may omit the clone size; those that give it use once, few, many or a size class.

D gene | clone size | J gene | V gene | CDR3 protein | CDR3 DNA
NA | many | TRBJ2-1 | TRBV11-2 | CASSLVAANEQFF | TGTGCCAGCAGCTTAGTTGCGGCTAATGAGCAGTTCTTC
NA | many | TRBJ2-3 | TRBV7-2 | CASSLAPGSADTQYF | TGTGCCAGCAGCTTAGCGCCGGGAAGTGCCGATACGCAGTATTTT
NA | NA | TRBJ2-7 | TRBV12-5 | CASGSSSYEQYF | TGTGCTAGTGGTTCGAGCTCCTACGAGCAGTACTTC
NA | few | TRBJ2-6 | TRBV6-2/TRBV6-3 | CASSYSYTLSGANVLTF | TGTGCCAGCAGTTACTCGTACACCCTCTCTGGGGCCAACGTCCTGACTTTC
NA | many | TRBJ1-4 | TRBV5-1 | CASSSETPGEKLFF | TGCGCCAGCAGCTCTGAAACGCCTGGTGAAAAACTGTTTTTT
TRBD1 | many | TRBJ1-5 | TRBV5-5 | CASSSQTGIDQPQHF | TGTGCCAGCAGCTCCCAGACAGGGATCGATCAGCCCCAGCATTTT
NA | many | TRBJ2-1 | TRBV6-5 | CASSYSHRWAYNEQFF | TGTGCCAGCAGTTACTCGCACAGGTGGGCGTACAATGAGCAGTTCTTC
TRBD2 | many | TRBJ2-3 | TRBV11-2 | CASSSWLGGRTDTQYF | TGTGCCAGCAGCAGCTGGTTGGGGGGGAGGACAGATACGCAGTATTTT
NA | few | TRBJ2-4 | TRBV20-1 | CSASGGGSAKNIQYF | TGCAGTGCGTCCGGCGGTGGGTCAGCCAAAAACATTCAGTACTTC
TRBD2 | NA | TRBJ2-3 | TRBV20-1 | CSAGGAGGPGSTDTQYF | TGCAGTGCCGGGGGGGCGGGAGGGCCCGGAAGCACAGATACGCAGTATTTT
NA | NA | TRBJ2-3 | TRBV28 | CASTSLSYTQYF | TGTGCCAGCACATCCTTGAGCTATACGCAGTATTTT
NA | many | TRBJ1-2 | TRBV5-1 | CASSLASLNRGYTF | TGCGCCAGCAGCTTGGCATCCTTGAATCGGGGCTACACCTTC
NA | many | TRBJ2-3 | TRBV12-3/TRBV12-4 | CASSPGVREQYF | TGTGCCAGCAGCCCCGGGGTGCGGGAGCAGTATTTT
TRBD1 | many | TRBJ2-1 | TRBV15 | CATSWIPKGAHNEQFF | TGTGCCACCAGCTGGATACCAAAGGGGGCCCACAATGAGCAGTTCTTC
NA | many | TRBJ2-3 | TRBV5-4 | CASNSIGTDTQYF | TGTGCCAGCAATTCAATAGGAACAGATACGCAGTATTTT
NA | NA | TRBJ1-5 | TRBV7-7 | CASSLDRNQPQHF | TGTGCCAGCAGCTTAGACAGGAATCAGCCCCAGCATTTT
NA | many | TRBJ2-1 | TRBV7-8 | CASSLRADISSYNEQFF | TGTGCCAGCAGCTTACGGGCGGACATTAGCTCCTACAATGAGCAGTTCTTC
NA | many | TRBJ1-2 | TRBV18 | CASSPGVLWIFF | TGTGCCAGCTCACCCGGAGTGCTTTGGATCTTCTTC
TRBD2 | few | TRBJ2-7 | TRBV3-1 | CASSQVGAGVHEQYF | TGTGCCAGCAGCCAAGTCGGAGCGGGAGTCCACGAGCAGTACTTC
NA | many | TRBJ1-1 | TRBV12-3/TRBV12-4 | CASSTQGDTEAFF | TGTGCCAGCAGTACACAGGGAGACACTGAAGCTTTCTTT
TRBD1 | many | TRBJ2-1 | TRBV5-1 | CASSPMGTGGAYEQFF | TGCGCCAGCAGCCCCATGGGGACAGGGGGCGCCTATGAGCAGTTCTTC
TRBD2 | many | TRBJ2-4 | TRBV7-8 | CASSLTLAGVAKNIQYF | TGTGCCAGCAGCTTAACTTTAGCGGGAGTGGCCAAAAACATTCAGTACTTC
NA | many | TRBJ2-2 | TRBV19 | CASTTRDAFGGELFF | TGTGCCAGTACGACTAGAGATGCGTTTGGCGGGGAGCTGTTTTTT
NA | many | TRBJ2-7 | TRBV28 | CASSPGRSYEQYF | TGTGCCAGCAGTCCCGGCCGCTCCTACGAGCAGTACTTC
NA | many | TRBJ2-3 | TRBV4-3 | CASSQDYGRQNTDTQYF | TGCGCCAGCAGCCAAGACTACGGGCGCCAAAACACAGATACGCAGTATTTT
NA | few | TRBJ2-7 | TRBV4-3 | CASSQDLGAADVEQYF | TGCGCCAGCAGCCAAGACCTTGGAGCTGCGGATGTGGAGCAGTACTTC
NA | few | TRBJ1-2 | TRBV20-1 | CSASDGTYGYTF | TGCAGTGCCTCAGACGGGACCTATGGCTACACCTTC
NA | many | TRBJ2-5 | TRBV7-3 | CASSLSPMGETQYF | TGTGCCAGCAGCTTAAGTCCGATGGGTGAGACCCAGTACTTC
TRBD2 | NA | TRBJ2-7 | TRBV4-1 | CASSQEASSGIGEQYF | TGCGCCAGCAGCCAAGAAGCGTCTAGCGGGATAGGTGAGCAGTACTTC